Below, 18 T cell receptor beta chains from the same sample are listed, as sequenced in a study of T-cell reconstitution after alpha-beta-depleted transplantation in children. Preparation of the TCRbeta library used unique molecular identifiers. TCRdb ran MiXCR on the PCR reads and lists one entry per CDR3 protein. The sample includes around 580,000 distinct CDR3 sequences, roughly 23% of them seen just once. The sample in question was PBMCs, mostly from graft donor cells, obtained 360 days after TCRalphabeta/CD19-depleted stem cell transplant. The receptors were gathered from a boy in the first two years of life who had a stem cell transplant for acute myeloid leukemia, so the T cells may come from the graft donor.

The CDR3 protein is CASSPSGADTQYF. The CDR3 bases are TGTGCCAGCAGTCCTTCAGGGGCAGATACGCAGTATTTT. V and J are TRBV12-3 or TRBV12-4 and TRBJ2-3, with D tentatively TRBD1 (6 bases). The CDR3 runs to 13 residues. Trimming cost V 5 bases and J 4 bases, with 10 bases left between them.

The J gene is TRBJ2-6, the V gene TRBV15; D remains unclear. This CDR3 is built from 17 residues. Trimming removed 2 bases at V and 0 bases at J, with 11 bases between. CDR1 LNHNV and CDR2 YYDKDF come from the germline V gene (reference sequence). The CDR3 DNA reads TGTGCCACCAGCAGAATACTCACTGCCTCTGGGGCCAACGTCCTGACTTTC. Amino acid sequence: CATSRILTASGANVLTF.

This clonotype was counted at least ten times. V usage is TRBV21-1 and J usage is TRBJ1-2; the table's D call, TRBD1, was not checked against the DNA. TRBV21-1 is a known pseudogene. The CDR3 is made up of 17 amino acids. CDR3 nucleotides: TGTGCCAGCAGCACCGGACAGCGTCAGTCCCTTCTCTATGGCTACACCTTC. Its protein is CASSTGQRQSLLYGYTF.

The rearrangement joins TRBV12-3 or TRBV12-4 to TRBJ1-1; D call uncertain. V shed 7 bases and J shed 2 bases, with 5 bases lying between them. The CDR3 runs to 11 residues. Written as DNA, the CDR3 is TGTGCCAGCACCCAAAACACTGAAGCTTTCTTT. Amino acid sequence: CASTQNTEAFF.

This clonotype appeared a few times. V gene TRBV6-6 combines with J gene TRBJ1-1; D unresolved. In germline, CDR1 is MNHNY, CDR2 SVGAGI (reference sequence). The CDR3 runs 13 residues. Trimming removed 6 bases at V and 5 bases at J, with 13 bases between. The CDR3 reads CASRDHKGTEAFF. The CDR3 nucleotides are TGTGCCAGCAGGGACCATAAGGGAACTGAAGCTTTCTTT.

This clonotype was picked up a small number of times. In DNA, the CDR3 is TGTGCCAGCAGTTCTAATCAGGGTCGACCCCTCCACTTT. Translated, it gives CASSSNQGRPLHF. The genes are TRBV6-6 and TRBJ1-6, with a possible D match to TRBD1 (5 bases). Per the germline V gene, CDR1 is MNHNY and CDR2 is SVGAGI (reference sequence). The CDR3 is 13 residues long. The ends were cut back, 4 bases at V and 12 bases at J, with 13 bases in the middle.

The sample holds many counts of this clonotype. In DNA, the CDR3 is TGTGCCAGCAGCCCGTCCGGGGGCGCCAAAAACATTCAGTACTTC. This sequence encodes CASSPSGGAKNIQYF. The chain uses TRBV7-9 and TRBJ2-4, with D perhaps given as TRBD1 or TRBD2 (6 bases each). The ends were cut back, 5 bases at V and 1 base at J, with 12 bases in the middle. The CDR3 totals 15 residues. Looked up from germline, CDR1 is SEHNR and CDR2 is FQNEAQ (reference sequence).

This clonotype was observed a few times. This chain uses TRBV20-1 with TRBJ2-1, with D maybe TRBD1 (5 bases). V lost 4 bases to trimming and J lost 6 bases, with 16 bases between them. This CDR3 spans 14 amino acids. Germline V gene data show CDR1 as DFQATT and CDR2 as SNEGSKA (reference sequence). CDR3 loop: CSANSFTQGNEQFF. In DNA, the CDR3 is TGCAGTGCTAATTCCTTTACCCAGGGCAATGAGCAGTTCTTC.

This clonotype was detected many times. The chain carries TRBV12-3 or TRBV12-4 and TRBJ1-6, with 7 bases matching TRBD1. CDR3 length: 14 amino acids. V lost 7 bases and J lost 8; bases outside the gene matches: 8. CDR3 sequence: CASTPDRDDSPLHF. The DNA for the CDR3 is TGTGCCAGCACCCCCGACAGGGATGATTCACCCCTCCACTTT.

This chain uses TRBV12-3 or TRBV12-4 with TRBJ2-5; D could derive from TRBD1 or TRBD2 (5 bases each). Trimming left V 7 bases short and J 5 bases short, with 17 bases between. The CDR3 loop spans 14 amino acids. The CDR3 here is CASTSSSWGETQYF. CDR3 DNA sequence: TGTGCCAGCACCTCTAGCAGTTGGGGGGAGACCCAGTACTTC.

This clonotype was counted at least ten times. The chain employs TRBV10-3 and TRBJ2-1, with 10 bases that match TRBD2. Germline assignment: CDR1 ENHRY and CDR2 SYGVKD. With 0 bases clipped from V and 7 bases from J, the junction kept 6 bases outside the gene matches. The CDR3 spans 16 residues. The DNA for the CDR3 is TGTGCCATCAGTGAGTCGGCTAGCGGGGGCGGGAATGAGCAGTTCTTC. Translated, it gives CAISESASGGGNEQFF.

Of note for this clonotype: A read error is possible here, since a much larger clone lies one base away. This rearrangement joins TRBV20-1 to TRBJ2-2; 8 positions agree with TRBD1. The CDR3 covers 14 residues. Per the germline V gene, CDR1 is DFQATT and CDR2 is SNEGSKA (reference sequence). CDR3 sequence: CSATQGGNTGEPFF. As DNA, the CDR3 is TGCAGTGCCACACAGGGGGGAAACACCGGGGAGCCGTTTTTT.

This clonotype was recorded many times. The chain uses TRBV29-1 and TRBJ2-7; TRBD2 might be the D (5 bases). The germline CDR1 and CDR2 sequences are SQVTM and ANQGSEA. V shed 7 bases and J shed 4 bases, with 14 bases lying between them. This CDR3 has 12 amino acids. The CDR3 nucleotides are TGCAGCGCGGAGGCCAACCATTACGAGCAGTACTTC. This translates into CSAEANHYEQYF.

This clonotype was seen only a few times. This chain links TRBV29-1 with TRBJ2-1, with D unclear. The CDR3 has 13 residues. Trimming took off 5 bases at V and 4 bases at J, with 12 bases between the two ends. Germline V gene data show CDR1 as SQVTM and CDR2 as ANQGSEA. The CDR3 nucleotides read TGCAGCGTTAGGGAAGCCCTTTACAATGAGCAGTTCTTC. Translating gives CSVREALYNEQFF.

This clonotype appeared many times. V gene TRBV7-7 combines with J gene TRBJ2-2, with 8 bases that match TRBD1. This CDR3 region has 16 residues. V shed 5 bases, J shed 0 bases, and the junction held 5 bases outside the gene matches. Germline loops: CDR1 SSHAT, CDR2 FNYEAQ (reference sequence). This CDR3 is CASSPGQGSNTGELFF. In DNA, the CDR3 is TGTGCCAGCAGCCCAGGACAGGGCTCGAACACCGGGGAGCTGTTTTTT.

Ten or more counts support this clonotype. The chain couples TRBV12-3 or TRBV12-4 to TRBJ2-1; 7 nucleotides match TRBD1. The CDR3 spans 15 residues. Losses at the gene ends were 7 bases for V and 2 bases for J; bases not matched to a gene: 8. The CDR3 nucleotides read TGTGCCAGCACTACCTCGGGACAGACCTACAATGAGCAGTTCTTC. Amino acids: CASTTSGQTYNEQFF.

This clonotype appeared many times. The V call is TRBV7-8, the J call TRBJ1-2, with D perhaps TRBD1 (6 bases). The CDR3 has 16 amino acids. Germline V gene data show CDR1 as SGHVS and CDR2 as FQNEAQ. Trimming stripped 5 bases from V and 5 bases from J, with 21 bases between. CDR3 loop: CASSRDEGQRSYGYTF. Written as DNA, the CDR3 is TGTGCCAGCAGCCGAGATGAAGGACAGCGGAGTTATGGCTACACCTTC.

This clonotype was seen at least ten times. This rearrangement joins TRBV12-3 or TRBV12-4 to TRBJ2-7; 11 nucleotides line up with TRBD2. The CDR3 consists of 15 residues. V shed 1 base, J shed 2 bases, and the junction held 1 base outside the gene matches. In DNA form, the CDR3 reads TGTGCCAGCAGTTTAGAACTAGCGGGGGCCTACGAGCAGTACTTC. Translating it yields CASSLELAGAYEQYF.